This T cell receptor (beta chain) was recovered during a study of shared clonotypes between healthy human individuals. General study points: Sampling used blood alone; tissue repertoires probably differ.

Healthy HIV-negative adults without recent acute infections or vaccinations served as donors. About this clone: The target antigen is unknown.

With 3 bases clipped from V and 2 bases from J, the junction kept 0 bases outside the gene matches. From germline, CDR1 is PRHDT and CDR2 FYEKMQ (reference sequence). CDR3 size: 14 residues. Each subset's genomic DNA was shared equally among a number of immunoSEQ plates. Some clones are missing from TCRdb's copy, which holds only in-frame ones; the method was immunoSEQ multiplex PCR. The table includes over a million clones, roughly 96% detected once. Input material: naive CD4+ T cells sorted from blood. Subset noted: CD45RA+ positively selected. The receptor's source is a man aged 25-45 years in good health. This chain uses TRBV13 with TRBJ2-7; 11 bases are a match to TRBD2. The CDR3 nucleotides are TGTGCCAGCAGCTTTAGCGGGAGGGCCTACGAGCAGTACTTC. Protein sequence: CASSFSGRAYEQYF.